Below, one T cell receptor beta chain is given with its context. What it binds is not known. The sample is drawn from a study of cytomegalovirus exposure and HLA in healthy donors. Study details: One earlier analysis, a look at around 170 million T cells, found some 100 million unique TCR beta sequences. Findings and caveats of the study: It was only CMV serostatus that was available as immune exposure information. Later analysis revealed greater clonal expansion in HLA-associated TCR beta chains than in equally common others. Some TCR beta chains (roughly 160 of them) were listed as cytomegalovirus-associated.

Primers included in the PCR were 60 Vbeta and 13 Jbeta primers. Clones were read by immunoSEQ multiplex PCR, and TCRdb kept only the in-frame ones, dropping some. The data hold about 300,000 clones, with 80% to 90% observed a single time. The germline V gene has CDR1 KGHSH and CDR2 LQKENI. This CDR3 has 15 residues. With 4 bases removed from V and 5 bases from J, the gap between germline ends came to 17 bases. This TCR came from a man aged 35 to 55 in good health and CMV-seropositive. Sequenced material: PBMCs. The rearrangement links TRBV18 to TRBJ1-1; D unresolved. The CDR3 coding sequence is TGTGCCAGCTCACGGTCGCGGGGTGAGGGTACTGAAGCTTTCTTT. It codes for CASSRSRGEGTEAFF.